This TCR beta chain comes out of a study of shared clonotypes between healthy human individuals (dated by TCRdb to 2020 to 2022). Regarding the research as a whole: A couple of women and a few men aged 18 to 49 years were included in the cohort. Per donor, three plates each were used for CD4 naive and CD4 memory, two for CD8 naive, and one for CD8 memory. To estimate repertoire size and how much clonotypes are shared between individuals, the study performed deep sequencing of blood TCR repertoires from five healthy adults. To increase sequencing depth and limit assay-specific biases, different laboratories used diverse techniques to prepare libraries and sequence TCR repertoires. Per donor, leukapheresis produced somewhere between about 0.8 and 9.5 billion PBMCs.

Results and caveats for the whole study, not just this receptor: Rarefaction of sorted-subset datasets indicated incomplete sequencing despite the large sequencing depth. Across a few donors, approximately 4.6% of naive CD4, 3% to 4% of naive CD8, around 2.1% of memory CD4, and approximately 0.42% of memory CD8 clonotypes were shared. Naive subsets generally had larger estimated clonotype richness than memory subsets. Only blood was sampled, and tissue TCR repertoires likely differ from those in blood. The small number of donors limited the genetic and exposure-history diversity represented. Pairwise subsampling indicated that sequencing depth was expected to affect the degree of clonotype sharing among donors. Compared with non-shared clonotypes, the clonotypes found in all four sorted-subset donors had higher generation probabilities.

The germline V gene provides CDR1 SGHRS and CDR2 YFSETQ. V gives up 2 bases and J gives up 1 base, and the segment between their germline ends measures 9 bases. From the cysteine through the phenylalanine, the CDR3 covers 15 amino acids. Only CDR3 DNA remains: 45 bases, in frame from the first base. CD8 naive samples were CD45RO-negative cells positively selected for CCR7, giving a CD45RA+CCR7+ population that excluded TemRA cells. Donors were healthy HIV-negative adults with no recently reported acute infections or vaccinations. All donors were Caucasian adults living in Nashville, Tennessee, USA. Blood was collected by leukapheresis, and PBMCs were isolated by Ficoll-Histopaque density gradient centrifugation and then cryopreserved in liquid nitrogen vapor phase. Purity and quantity of every magnetically sorted T cell population were checked by analytical flow cytometry. Genomic DNA was isolated from each sorted fraction and quantified by UV absorbance on a Nanodrop 2000c.

TCR CDR3 regions were amplified from genomic DNA by multiplex PCR using the deep immunoSEQ assay. For each cell subset, the extracted genomic DNA was distributed evenly across all wells of several immunoSEQ 96-well plates, and each plate served as one replicate. For sorted subsets, each replicate PCR was loaded with 200 to 250 ng genomic DNA, equivalent to 25,000 to 30,000 T cell genomes. Purified libraries were measured with a Qubit 3.0 fluorometer, size-checked on a Bioanalyzer 2100, and measured again with the KAPA Library Quantification kit. A separate single-read 150-cycle Illumina NextSeq 550 flow cell was used to sequence each immunoSEQ 96-well plate. The study's processing was this. Because the immunoSEQ output held only junctional sequences and lacked quality scores, the filtering could not match the filtering applied to full-length reads. To assign V/J genes and CDR3, sequences were annotated against IMGT germline references using PyIR, a Python wrapper for IgBLAST v1.9. Reads were removed for weak V/J assignments (E-value above 1e-6), missing CDR3, stop codons, out-of-frame junctions, or ambiguous translated residues. V3J clonotypes were defined as sequences sharing an identical inferred V gene, J gene, and CDR3 amino acid sequence. Percentage overlap between repertoires was computed as shared unique clonotypes divided by the size of the smaller repertoire. Three approaches were used to assess repertoire richness: RTK rarefaction, the Chao1 estimator, and Recon v2.1 estimates of unobserved clonotypes. OLGA was used to compute generation probabilities for all TCRbeta clonotypes that the gDNA method yielded from a handful of donors. Imported from immuneACCESS, the table was reduced by TCRdb to in-frame sequences with V and J called. These copies leave out some clones; in studies compared against another copy, an unresolved V gene accounts for under half, and the cause of the remainder is not known. The DNA was the basis for D and trimming; V, J and clone size are from that table. This sample lists about 680,000 clones; roughly 94% were detected once. The top ten hold 24% of the sample.

About this clone itself: Its antigen remains undetermined. No qualities accompany the bases; no much larger clone lies one base away.

This clonotype was obtained from a young man in good health. The rearrangement joined TRBV5-1 to TRBJ2-2, with the D gene too uncertain to name. Material: naive CD8+ T cells sorted from blood. The sample's cell subset or site label is to be understood as: CD45RA+CCR7+. The nucleotides read TGCGCCAGCAGCTTCACCCCAGGGAACACCGGGGAGCTGTTTTTT. It codes for CASSFTPGNTGELFF.